This is a list of T cell receptor beta chains from one sample in a study of cytomegalovirus exposure and HLA in healthy donors. The protocol was immunoSEQ multiplex PCR, while the TCRdb copy is restricted to in-frame clones and leaves out a portion. The data hold 90,000 to 120,000 clones, with 9.5% to 13% observed a single time. Sequencing input: PBMCs. These receptors were taken from a man aged 40-55 years in good health and CMV-seropositive. CDR3s include the opening cysteine and the closing phenylalanine or tryptophan. D genes are given only for firm matches. Size values are once, few and many counts, or a class for expanded clones, and some rows have none.

>.|TRBJ1-2|.|TRBV19
CASSIGTPRGGYTF
TGTGCCAGTAGTATCGGGACTCCACGTGGTGGCTACACCTTC
>.|TRBJ2-5|few|TRBV28
CASSVRDNFQETQYF
TGTGCCAGCAGTGTCCGGGACAATTTCCAAGAGACCCAGTACTTC
>.|TRBJ2-7|few|TRBV7-9
CASSLGTPQYF
TGTGCCAGCAGCCTCGGGACTCCGCAGTACTTC
>TRBD2|TRBJ2-5|.|TRBV6-5
CASSSSGPYQETQYF
TGTGCCAGCAGTAGTAGCGGGCCGTACCAAGAGACCCAGTACTTC
>TRBD2|TRBJ2-7|few|TRBV29-1
CSVLAGESYEQYF
TGCAGCGTCTTAGCGGGAGAGTCCTACGAGCAGTACTTC
>.|TRBJ2-7|once|TRBV5-4
CASSLVGGSREQYF
TGTGCCAGCAGCTTGGTTGGAGGTAGCCGCGAGCAGTACTTC
>.|TRBJ1-1|few|TRBV2
CASPKNTEAFF
TGTGCCAGCCCCAAGAACACTGAAGCTTTCTTT
>.|TRBJ2-3|.|TRBV7-2
CASSLISGITDTQYF
TGTGCCAGCAGCTTAATCAGCGGAATCACAGATACGCAGTATTTT
>.|TRBJ2-7|.|TRBV29-1
CSVAGLAGSYEQYF
TGCAGCGTTGCAGGTCTGGCGGGGTCCTACGAGCAGTACTTC
>.|TRBJ2-1|.|TRBV19
CASSQTGYNEQFF
TGTGCCAGTAGCCAGACAGGCTACAATGAGCAGTTCTTC
>.|TRBJ1-2|.|TRBV30
CAWSGGWGDYGYTF
TGTGCCTGGAGTGGGGGGTGGGGGGACTATGGCTACACCTTC
>.|TRBJ1-1|.|TRBV9
CASSVGAGVNTEAFF
TGTGCCAGCAGCGTAGGGGCAGGGGTTAACACTGAAGCTTTCTTT
>.|TRBJ2-1|few|TRBV2
CASSVGENNEQFF
TGTGCCAGCAGTGTGGGAGAGAACAATGAGCAGTTCTTC
>TRBD1|TRBJ2-1|few|TRBV19
CASSEAGQGIYEQFF
TGTGCCAGTAGTGAAGCGGGACAGGGTATATATGAGCAGTTCTTC
>.|TRBJ2-5|few|TRBV4-3
CASSQGGGPGETQYF
TGCGCCAGCAGCCAAGGCGGAGGGCCTGGAGAGACCCAGTACTTC
>TRBD1|TRBJ2-3|few|TRBV25-1
CASRAGGRTDTQYF
TGTGCCAGCAGGGCAGGGGGTCGGACAGATACGCAGTATTTT
>.|TRBJ2-5|.|TRBV4-1
CASSPAGGKTQYF
TGCGCCAGCAGCCCCGCAGGAGGGAAGACCCAGTACTTC
>.|TRBJ2-1|.|TRBV9
CASSLGGEGDEQFF
TGTGCCAGCAGCTTAGGTGGGGAGGGGGATGAGCAGTTCTTC
>.|TRBJ2-2|few|TRBV21-1
CASTHPSGNTGELFF
TGTGCCAGCACCCACCCCTCAGGGAACACCGGGGAGCTGTTTTTT
>TRBD2|TRBJ2-5|.|TRBV10-3
CAISESTRGREGETQYF
TGTGCCATCAGTGAGTCGACTCGAGGGCGGGAGGGAGAGACCCAGTACTTC
>TRBD2|TRBJ2-1|.|TRBV9
CASSDQSGDLYNEQFF
TGTGCCAGCAGCGACCAGAGCGGGGATCTCTACAATGAGCAGTTCTTC
>TRBD1|TRBJ2-3|.|TRBV29-1
CSAQGTAFTDTQYF
TGCAGCGCGCAAGGGACAGCATTCACAGATACGCAGTATTTT
>.|TRBJ1-1|few|TRBV9
CASSVEAGEAFF
TGTGCCAGCAGCGTAGAGGCGGGTGAAGCTTTCTTT
>TRBD2|TRBJ2-7|few|TRBV7-2
CASMAGGQSYEQYF
TGTGCCAGCATGGCGGGAGGGCAATCCTACGAGCAGTACTTC
>.|TRBJ1-1|.|TRBV2
CASEKDSDTEAFF
TGTGCCAGCGAGAAGGACAGTGACACTGAAGCTTTCTTT
>.|TRBJ2-5|few|TRBV5-1
CASSLALTLGGETQYF
TGCGCCAGCAGCTTGGCCCTAACACTAGGGGGTGAGACCCAGTACTTC
>TRBD1|TRBJ2-2|few|TRBV5-6
CASETGAGTGELFF
TGTGCCAGCGAGACAGGGGCGGGCACCGGGGAGCTGTTTTTT
>.|TRBJ2-7|few|TRBV29-1
CSVDVRGSSYEQYF
TGCAGCGTTGATGTGCGCGGAAGCTCCTACGAGCAGTACTTC
>TRBD2|TRBJ2-3|few|TRBV2
CASSDMTSGRAGAHTDTQYF
TGTGCCAGCAGCGATATGACTAGCGGGAGGGCGGGGGCACACACAGATACGCAGTATTTT
>.|TRBJ1-1|.|TRBV7-2
CASSLAAGNPNTEAFF
TGTGCCAGCAGCTTAGCAGCGGGGAACCCGAACACTGAAGCTTTCTTT
>TRBD2|TRBJ2-7|.|TRBV18
CASSPFSGTSVYEQYF
TGTGCCAGCTCACCCTTCTCCGGGACTAGCGTATACGAGCAGTACTTC
>.|TRBJ1-3|many|TRBV5-1
CASSQQRPGLSGNTIYF
TGCGCCAGCAGCCAACAGCGGCCAGGCCTCTCTGGAAACACCATATATTTT
>TRBD2|TRBJ2-7|once|TRBV27
CASRLAGGSYEQYF
TGTGCCAGCAGACTAGCGGGAGGGTCCTACGAGCAGTACTTC
>.|TRBJ2-7|.|TRBV29-1
CSVGSGEAGSEQYF
TGCAGCGTTGGGAGTGGGGAGGCTGGCTCCGAGCAGTACTTC
>.|TRBJ2-5|few|TRBV19
CASTSGETQYF
TGTGCCAGTACGTCCGGGGAGACCCAGTACTTC
>TRBD1|TRBJ2-3|few|TRBV29-1
CSAPGQNTDTQYF
TGCAGCGCACCGGGACAGAACACAGATACGCAGTATTTT
>TRBD2|TRBJ2-1|few|TRBV29-1
CSFRGGEQFF
TGCAGCTTCCGGGGGGGTGAGCAGTTCTTC
>TRBD2|TRBJ2-7|.|TRBV5-5
CASSLTSGTSYEQYF
TGTGCCAGCAGCTTGACTAGCGGGACTTCTTACGAGCAGTACTTC
>TRBD1|TRBJ2-5|few|TRBV6-1
CASRQTGNRETQYF
TGTGCCAGCAGACAGACAGGGAACCGAGAGACCCAGTACTTC
>TRBD1|TRBJ2-7|few|TRBV4-2
CASSPSGTASYEQYF
TGTGCCAGCAGCCCCTCAGGGACAGCCTCCTACGAGCAGTACTTC
>TRBD2|TRBJ2-7|.|TRBV11-1
CASSLSAGVTYEQYF
TGTGCCAGCAGCTTATCGGCGGGAGTGACCTACGAGCAGTACTTC
>TRBD2|TRBJ2-1|.|TRBV5-1
CASSLEGGSVLYNEQFF
TGCGCCAGCAGCTTGGAGGGCGGGAGTGTGCTCTACAATGAGCAGTTCTTC
>.|TRBJ2-3|.|TRBV2
CASTKLATTDTQYF
TGTGCCAGCACAAAACTAGCCACCACAGATACGCAGTATTTT
>.|TRBJ1-5|few|TRBV6-6
CASSYSGEGNQPQHF
TGTGCCAGCAGTTATTCGGGGGAGGGCAATCAGCCCCAGCATTTT
>.|TRBJ2-1|.|TRBV5-6
CASSLWLVVNEQFF
TGTGCCAGCAGCTTGTGGCTAGTGGTCAATGAGCAGTTCTTC
>TRBD2|TRBJ2-1|few|TRBV4-2
CASSTGLAAYNEQFF
TGTGCCAGCAGCACGGGACTAGCGGCCTACAATGAGCAGTTCTTC
>.|TRBJ2-2|.|TRBV10-3
CAISESGAGELFF
TGTGCCATCAGTGAGTCTGGAGCCGGGGAGCTGTTTTTT
>.|TRBJ2-5|.|TRBV4-2
CASSQEFSDQETQYF
TGTGCCAGCAGCCAAGAGTTTAGCGACCAAGAGACCCAGTACTTC
>TRBD2|TRBJ2-7|few|TRBV5-1
CASSLGGLASYEQYF
TGCGCCAGCAGCTTGGGGGGACTAGCTTCCTACGAGCAGTACTTC
>TRBD1|TRBJ2-5|few|TRBV6-5
CASSFSGQGQETQYF
TGTGCCAGCAGTTTCTCGGGACAGGGCCAAGAGACCCAGTACTTC
>.|TRBJ1-1|.|TRBV9
CASSAGKNTEAFF
TGTGCCAGCAGCGCCGGGAAGAACACTGAAGCTTTCTTT
>.|TRBJ1-5|few|TRBV12-2
CASRLLCNQPQHF
TGTGCAAGTCGCTTACTCTGCAATCAGCCCCAGCATTTT
>.|TRBJ1-1|few|TRBV6-1
CASADPGRGTEAFF
TGTGCCAGCGCAGACCCTGGTAGGGGCACTGAAGCTTTCTTT
>.|TRBJ2-2|.|TRBV5-6
CASTQGNTGELFF
TGTGCCAGCACCCAGGGGAACACCGGGGAGCTGTTTTTT
>TRBD1|TRBJ2-1|once|TRBV5-8
CASSSGWTGGFYNEQFF
TGTGCCAGCAGCTCCGGATGGACAGGGGGCTTCTACAATGAGCAGTTCTTC
>TRBD2|TRBJ2-5|few|TRBV14
CASSQDPASGEQYF
TGTGCCAGCAGCCAAGATCCGGCTAGCGGTGAGCAGTACTTC
>TRBD2|TRBJ2-1|few|TRBV5-4
CASSAFEDSGGSYNEQFF
TGTGCCAGCAGCGCTTTTGAGGATAGCGGGGGATCCTACAATGAGCAGTTCTTC